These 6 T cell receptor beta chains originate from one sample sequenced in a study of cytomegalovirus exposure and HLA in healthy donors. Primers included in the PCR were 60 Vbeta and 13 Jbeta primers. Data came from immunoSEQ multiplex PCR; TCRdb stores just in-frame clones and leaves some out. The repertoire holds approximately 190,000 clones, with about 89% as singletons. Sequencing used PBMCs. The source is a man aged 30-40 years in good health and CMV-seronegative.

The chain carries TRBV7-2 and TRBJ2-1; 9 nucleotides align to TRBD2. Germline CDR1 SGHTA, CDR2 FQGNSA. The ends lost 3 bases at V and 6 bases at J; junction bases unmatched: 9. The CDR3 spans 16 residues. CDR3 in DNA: TGTGCCAGCAGCTTTTTTTTGGCGGGAGGGCCCAATGAGCAGTTCTTC. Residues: CASSFFLAGGPNEQFF.

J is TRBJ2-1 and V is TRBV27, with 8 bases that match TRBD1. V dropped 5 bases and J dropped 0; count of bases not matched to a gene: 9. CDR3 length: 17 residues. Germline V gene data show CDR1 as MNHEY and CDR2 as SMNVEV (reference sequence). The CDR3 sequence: CASSPRTGYPSYNEQFF. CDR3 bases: TGTGCCAGCAGTCCCCGGACAGGGTACCCCTCCTACAATGAGCAGTTCTTC.

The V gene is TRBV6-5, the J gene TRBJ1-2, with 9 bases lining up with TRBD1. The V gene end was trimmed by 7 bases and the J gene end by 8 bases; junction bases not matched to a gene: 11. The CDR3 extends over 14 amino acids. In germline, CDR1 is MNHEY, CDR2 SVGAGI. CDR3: CASTYSGTGKGYTF. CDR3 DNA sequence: TGTGCCAGCACCTACTCGGGGACAGGGAAAGGCTACACCTTC.

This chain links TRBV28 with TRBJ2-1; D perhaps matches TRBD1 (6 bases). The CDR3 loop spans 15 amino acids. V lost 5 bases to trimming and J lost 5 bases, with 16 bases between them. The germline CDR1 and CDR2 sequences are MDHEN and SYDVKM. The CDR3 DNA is TGTGCCAGCAGTAGGAACAGGGACCCCAACAATGAGCAGTTCTTC. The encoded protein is CASSRNRDPNNEQFF.

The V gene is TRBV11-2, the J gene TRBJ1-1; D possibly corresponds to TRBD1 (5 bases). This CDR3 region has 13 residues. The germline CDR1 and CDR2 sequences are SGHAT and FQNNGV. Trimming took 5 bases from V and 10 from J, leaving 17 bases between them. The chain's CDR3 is CASSLYGRDSAFF. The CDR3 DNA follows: TGTGCCAGCAGCCTTTACGGAAGGGACTCAGCTTTCTTT.

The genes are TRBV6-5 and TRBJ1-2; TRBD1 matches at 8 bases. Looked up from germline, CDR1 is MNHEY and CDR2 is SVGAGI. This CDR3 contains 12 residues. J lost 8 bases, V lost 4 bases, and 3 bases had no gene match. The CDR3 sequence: CASSSPGGGYTF. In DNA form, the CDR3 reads TGTGCCAGCAGTTCCCCAGGGGGCGGCTACACCTTC.